Sequencing of this T cell receptor (beta chain) was carried out in a study of blood T cell repertoires in COVID-19. Study context: The United States, Italy and Spain were the sources of the acute and convalescent COVID-19 samples. PBMCs, B-cell-depleted T cells, or T cells provided the cDNA or gDNA that made up the material.

Germline-derived CDR1 and CDR2 are SGHKS and YYEKEE (reference sequence). V lost 0 bases, J lost 8 bases, and 14 bases lay in between. The CDR3 runs to 14 residues. Authors' analysis steps: Amplified reference gene primers provided the basis for estimating nucleated cell counts. Here immunoSEQ multiplex PCR was the method, and the copy in TCRdb shows in-frame clones only, minus some. That table is the source of V, J and clone size, and D and trimming were worked out from the DNA. The repertoire holds 180,000 or so clones, with about 91% as singletons. Material for sequencing was peripheral blood. V gene TRBV5-5 combines with J gene TRBJ1-2; a possible D gene is TRBD1 (6 bases). The receptor was isolated from a woman in her 30s with acute or convalescent COVID-19. The CDR3 DNA is TGTGCCAGCAGCTTGGCGACAGGTACGGGGGGCTACACCTTC. Translation: CASSLATGTGGYTF.